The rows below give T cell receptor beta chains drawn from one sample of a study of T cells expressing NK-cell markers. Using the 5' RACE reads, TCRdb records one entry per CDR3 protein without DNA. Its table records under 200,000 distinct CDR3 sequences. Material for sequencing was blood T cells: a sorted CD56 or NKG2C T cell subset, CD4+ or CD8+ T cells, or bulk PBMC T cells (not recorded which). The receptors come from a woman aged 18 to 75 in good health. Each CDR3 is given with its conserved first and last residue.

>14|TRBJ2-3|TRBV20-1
CSVPFRSRTDTQYF
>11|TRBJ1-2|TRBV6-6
CASSYASGATF
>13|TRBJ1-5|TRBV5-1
CASSEQPNQPQHF
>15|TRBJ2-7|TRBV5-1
CASSLVLAGEHEQYF
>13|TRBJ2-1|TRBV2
CASNILGAGEQFF
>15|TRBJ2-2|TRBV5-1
CASTRTEKNTGELFF
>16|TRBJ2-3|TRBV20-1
CSARDPLADSTDTQYF
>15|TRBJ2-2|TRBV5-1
CASSFAGQGTGELFF
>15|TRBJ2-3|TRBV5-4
CASSPQGQGADTQYF
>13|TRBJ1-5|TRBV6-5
CASSYRLGEPQHF
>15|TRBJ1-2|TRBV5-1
CASSFGRTGLYGYTF
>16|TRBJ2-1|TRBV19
CASSIGMAGLYNEQFF
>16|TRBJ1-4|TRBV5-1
CASSPGVGVSVEKLFF
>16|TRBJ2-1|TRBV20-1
CSAGNLAGGPHLEQFF
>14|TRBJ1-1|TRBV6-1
CASSEQVLNTEAFF
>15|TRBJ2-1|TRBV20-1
CSASDIAGGPREQFF
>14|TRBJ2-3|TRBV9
CASRRASSTDTQYF
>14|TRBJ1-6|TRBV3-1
CASSHSRVSAPLHF
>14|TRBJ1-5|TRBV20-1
CSATGRGRNQPQHF
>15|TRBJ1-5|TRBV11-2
CASSLDPGYNQPQHF
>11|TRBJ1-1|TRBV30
CAWTRFTEAFF
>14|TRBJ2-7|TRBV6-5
CASTLRAKPDEQYF
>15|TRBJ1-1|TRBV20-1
CSAAPGQGPHTEAFF
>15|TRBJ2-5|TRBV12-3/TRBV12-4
CASSLAGAYRETQYF
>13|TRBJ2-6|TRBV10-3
CATGAPGANVLTF
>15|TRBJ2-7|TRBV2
CASSGPGRGDYEQYF
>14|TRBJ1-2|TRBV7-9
CASNSWDRVYGYTF
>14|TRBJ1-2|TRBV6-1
CASSPRQVPYGYTF
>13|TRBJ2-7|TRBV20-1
CSASVDRAYEQYF
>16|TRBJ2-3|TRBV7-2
CASSLFTRGVTDTQYF
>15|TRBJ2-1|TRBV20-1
CSASPAHRGLNEQFF
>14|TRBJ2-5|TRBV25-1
CASGGQGASETQYF
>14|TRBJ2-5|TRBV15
CATSPWRARETQYF
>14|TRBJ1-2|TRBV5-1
CASSWGTGSYGYTF
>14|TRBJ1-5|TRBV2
CASSEGQVNQPQHF
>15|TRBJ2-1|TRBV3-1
CASSQYLAGPDEQFF
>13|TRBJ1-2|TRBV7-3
CASSARLGEPYTF
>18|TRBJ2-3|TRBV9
CASSVIAVTSGITDTQYF
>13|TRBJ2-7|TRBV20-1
CSARAGQTYEQYF
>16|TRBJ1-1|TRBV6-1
CASRPTGGRENTEAFF
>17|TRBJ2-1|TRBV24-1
CATSDRTFRQGRNEQFF
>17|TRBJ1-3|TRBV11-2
CASSLDVRQHSGNTIYF
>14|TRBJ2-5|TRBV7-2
CASSSSGGSGTQYF
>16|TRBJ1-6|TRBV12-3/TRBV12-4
CASSREAGVENSPLHF
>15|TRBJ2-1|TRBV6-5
CASSYGLLRANEQFF
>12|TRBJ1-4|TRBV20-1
CSILSRGEKLFF
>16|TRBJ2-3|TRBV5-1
CASSLGGAGGTDTQYF
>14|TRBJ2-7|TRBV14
CASSQGGASYEQYF
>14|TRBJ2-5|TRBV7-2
CAGSLFGAGETQYF
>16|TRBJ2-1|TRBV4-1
CASSHPGSGSYNEQFF
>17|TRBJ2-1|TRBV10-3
CAIREDHVAGIRNEQFF